This T cell receptor (beta chain) was captured by sequencing in a study of T-cell memory formation after mild COVID-19. The study's findings and limits: A subset of responding clones appeared in pre-infection memory, suggesting cross-reactive memory joined. Contracting CD8+ clones were enriched in EMRA, CD4+ mainly in CM and EM.

Constant-segment-primed 5'RACE gave TCR alpha and TCR beta cDNA libraries with sample barcodes and UMIs. TCRdb recomputed calls from the 5' RACE reads with MiXCR, one row per CDR3 protein. This sample has some 86,000 distinct CDR3 sequences, with roughly 23% found just once. V lost 6 bases to trimming and J lost 4 bases; unmatched junction nucleotides: 10. Germline V gives CDR1 MNHNY, CDR2 SVGAGI (reference sequence). The CDR3 runs 16 residues. This clonotype was recorded a few times. Its antigen is unidentified. The sequenced sample consisted of PBMCs or a T cell subset sorted from them (not recorded which). This clonotype was sampled from a man aged 18 to 35 who had mild COVID-19 (a few samples of this study predate the infection). Cell type and time point are not known. V gene TRBV6-6 combines with J gene TRBJ2-2; TRBD1 matches 8 bases. CDR3 nucleotides: TGTGCCAGCAGGCGTACCGGGACAGGAAGCACCGGGGAGCTGTTTTTT. This encodes CASRRTGTGSTGELFF.